The clone carrying this T cell receptor beta chain was seen once. The antigen remains undetermined. The germline CDR1 and CDR2 sequences are LGHDT and YNNKEL (reference sequence). V was clipped by 7 bases and J by 1 base, with 17 bases between them. The CDR3 sequence is 16 residues long. This entry comes from a study of T cell repertoires in cytomegalovirus infection. Study-level background: Carrying CMV and the relevant HLA type showed in public TCR beta signatures.

In TCRdb, the reads were re-called with MiXCR into one record per CDR3 protein. In the table there are almost 550,000 distinct CDR3 sequences, 16% of which are singletons. Broader study findings: Clonotypes of TCR beta that were HLA-C-restricted and CMV-specific dominated the ex vivo response. There were carriers of CMV plus the relevant HLA, and cumulative public TCR beta family frequency identified them.

Input material: CD8+ T cells from PBMCs. This chain joins TRBV3-1 and TRBJ1-5; D is perhaps TRBD1 (5 bases). The sequence derives from a human donor in good health (CMV status not recorded). Some clones in this sample may be carry-over from other donors' samples. CDR3 residues: CASTTVGQHSNQPQHF. The CDR3 region has the DNA TGTGCCAGCACTACCGTAGGACAACACAGCAATCAGCCCCAGCATTTT. Together with reference TRBV3-1 and TRBJ1-5, the CDR3 gives the full variable domain: DTAVSQTPKYLVTQMGNDKSIKCEQNLGHDTMYWYKQDSKKFLKIMFSYNNKELIINETVPNRFSPKSPDKAHLNLHINSLELGDSAVYFCASTTVGQHSNQPQHFGDGTRLSIL.